Here is one T cell receptor beta chain with its context. The antigen is undetermined. Patients were excluded for autoimmune disease history or systemic immunosuppression. The repertoire was sequenced with immunoSEQ multiplex PCR; TCRdb's copy has only in-frame clones and lacks some. The sample lists some 40,000 clones; 85% to 95% were seen once. The source of the sample is a study of OX40 agonist ivuxolimab in advanced cancers. Study conclusions and caveats: Not determined was the antigen specificity of the expanded peripheral T cells.

After removal of 5 bases from V and 5 bases from J, the junction contained 10 bases not matched to a gene. Germline CDR1 SGHVS, CDR2 FQNEAQ. This CDR3 has 15 residues. Sequencing used CD4+ or CD8+ T cells sorted from blood, obtained in a trial of the OX40 agonist ivuxolimab. V usage is TRBV7-8 and J usage is TRBJ2-7; TRBD2 matches 9 bases. This TCR was recovered from an adult with an advanced solid tumor such as melanoma, head and neck, liver or kidney cancer. CDR3 DNA: TGTGCCAGCAGCCGCCGCGGGGGGGCGGTGGACGAGCAGTACTTC. It is translated as CASSRRGGAVDEQYF.